Sequencing of this TCR beta chain was carried out in a study of T cells in Graves' hyperthyroidism and ophthalmopathy. Per the germline V gene, CDR1 is SQVTM and CDR2 is ANQGSEA. The V end was cut by 4 bases, the J end by 4 bases, with 11 bases between. The CDR3 extends over 13 amino acids. TCR beta CDR3 region amplification was performed from RNA transcripts. During a first-round RT-PCR of the TCR CDR3, the HTBI primer set was used. Via MiXCR, TCRdb re-called the multiplex PCR reads, giving one row per CDR3 protein. The table lists hundreds of thousands of distinct CDR3 sequences, less than 45% of them singletons. The table lists this clonotype with many counts. What it recognizes is unknown. Uncontrolled infection, other autoimmune disease, pregnancy or lactation barred patients from enrollment. Thyroid ultrasound, orbital computed tomography, clinical symptoms, and serum thyroxine and TRAb underpinned diagnoses.

Study conclusions and caveats: Ophthalmopathy got predicted by the model a median approximately six months before its onset. Most clonotypes that expanded in the thyroid above 0.001 also showed up in blood.

Sequenced: peripheral blood or thyroid tissue (not recorded which). The J gene is TRBJ1-5, the V gene TRBV29-1; D unclear. This receptor was identified in an adult man with Graves' disease, either hyperthyroidism or ophthalmopathy (not recorded which). The DNA for the CDR3 is TGCAGCGTTGCCGTCGGGCCTAATCAGCCCCAGCATTTT. Amino acids: CSVAVGPNQPQHF. Filled out from reference TRBV29-1 and TRBJ1-5, the complete variable domain reads SAVISQKPSRDICQRGTSLTIQCQVDSQVTMMFWYRQQPGQSLTLIATANQGSEATYESGFVIDKFPISRPNLTFSTLTVSNMSPEDSSIYLCSVAVGPNQPQHFGDGTRLSIL.